A single sample is the source of the 30 T cell receptor beta chains below, sequenced in a study of neurological immune-mediated disorders. One entry per CDR3 protein results from TCRdb running MiXCR on the 5' RACE reads. The table records about 60,000 distinct CDR3 sequences, less than 4% of them present only once. Sequencing was performed on PBMCs. These receptors were obtained from a woman between 50 and 59 years old with multiple sclerosis.

This clonotype was observed many times. The chain has TRBV4-2 and TRBJ2-6, with D perhaps TRBD1 (5 bases). This CDR3 is 16 amino acids long. The germline V gene encodes CDR1 LGHNA and CDR2 YNFKEQ. V lost 2 bases to trimming and J lost 0 bases, with 8 bases between them. The CDR3 nucleotides are TGTGCCAGCAGCCAACACGACAGCTCTGGGGCCAACGTCCTGACTTTC. Its translation is CASSQHDSSGANVLTF.

The chain links TRBV7-3 to TRBJ2-1, with D possibly matching TRBD1 (6 bases). V was shortened by 4 bases and J by 6 bases, with 16 bases between the two germline ends. Germline loops: CDR1 SGHTA, CDR2 FQGTGA. This CDR3 region has 15 residues. The CDR3 loop is CASSSPDRGGNEQFF. CDR3 DNA: TGTGCCAGCAGCTCGCCAGACCGAGGGGGCAATGAGCAGTTCTTC.

At least ten counts were recorded for this clonotype. This rearrangement joins TRBV15 to TRBJ2-1, with 8 bases lining up with TRBD2. The CDR3 extends over 16 amino acids. The J segment lost 7 bases and the V segment lost 0 bases, leaving 8 bases of the junction unmatched. Per the germline V gene, CDR1 is LNHNV and CDR2 is YYDKDF (reference sequence). CDR3 bases: TGTGCCACCAGCAGAGATCCGGAGGGCGGGAGGAATGAGCAGTTCTTC. It specifies CATSRDPEGGRNEQFF.

This clonotype was counted many times. This chain joins TRBV11-2 and TRBJ2-1, with TRBD2 identical over 9 bases. V gave up 2 bases and J gave up 8 bases; unmatched junction bases: 7. The germline V gene encodes CDR1 SGHAT and CDR2 FQNNGV. CDR3 length equals 15 residues. CDR3: CASSLKGGRGDEQFF. The CDR3 bases are TGTGCCAGCAGCTTAAAAGGCGGGAGGGGGGATGAGCAGTTCTTC.

The sample holds many counts of this clonotype. V gene TRBV5-6 combines with J gene TRBJ1-2; D unresolved. This CDR3 is built from 12 residues. The germline gives CDR1 SGHDT, CDR2 YYEEEE. V shed 1 base and J shed 3 bases, with 4 bases lying between them. CDR3 sequence (DNA): TGTGCCAGCAGCTTGACCGACTATGGCTACACCTTC. Translating gives CASSLTDYGYTF.

There are many counts of this clonotype. The genes are TRBV4-3 and TRBJ1-2; D ambiguous. Germline CDR1 is LGHNA and CDR2 is YSLEER. The CDR3 contains 18 residues. Trimming stripped 0 bases from V and 8 bases from J, with 25 bases between. Here the CDR3 DNA reads TGCGCCAGCAGCCAAGACTCAGAGCCGGGCCATTCCTATATGGGCTACACCTTC. Translating gives CASSQDSEPGHSYMGYTF.

This clonotype occurred many times. The rearrangement uses TRBV5-1 and TRBJ2-7; 10 positions match TRBD1. The length of the CDR3 is 15 residues. Unmatched junction bases numbered 8, after V lost 1 base and J lost 7 bases. The germline gives CDR1 SGHRS, CDR2 YFSETQ. The CDR3 loop reads CASSLLQGQGFEQYF. CDR3 nucleotide sequence: TGCGCCAGCAGCTTGCTCCAGGGACAGGGGTTTGAGCAGTACTTC.

This clonotype was counted between two and nine times. The rearrangement joins TRBV4-1 to TRBJ2-1, with 9 nucleotides matching TRBD2. The CDR3 is made up of 16 amino acids. V was pared by 1 base and J by 6 bases, with 7 bases of the junction left unmatched. Germline V gene sequence: CDR1 MGHRA, CDR2 YSYEKL. The CDR3 bases are TGCGCCAGCAGCCAAGTTAGGGGACTAGCATCCAATGAGCAGTTCTTC. This gives the protein CASSQVRGLASNEQFF.

This clonotype was seen repeatedly, ten times or more. This chain uses TRBV6-5 with TRBJ2-1; D may be TRBD2 (5 bases). This CDR3 has 14 amino acids. V gave up 5 bases and J gave up 5 bases, with 13 bases separating them. The V gene's germline CDR1 is MNHEY and CDR2 SVGAGI. Here the CDR3 reads CASSPRGTHNEQFF. DNA for the CDR3: TGTGCCAGCAGTCCTCGGGGTACCCACAATGAGCAGTTCTTC.

This clonotype has only a few counts. The germline gene is not matched at one end of the junction; a read error may be the cause. This sequence joins TRBV7-9 and TRBJ2-7; D is unclear. The CDR3 extends over 14 amino acids. Germline V CDR1 and CDR2: SEHNR, FQNEAQ (reference sequence). The CDR3 spells CVSSLQRKTYEQYF. CDR3 DNA sequence: TGTGTCAGCAGCTTACAACGGAAGACCTACGAGCAGTACTTC.

This clonotype was detected many times. This sequence joins TRBV5-8 and TRBJ2-5; 10 bases map to TRBD1. Trimming removed 5 bases from V and 3 bases from J; junction bases left unmatched: 7. CDR1 and CDR2 from the germline V gene are SGHTS and YDEGEE. This CDR3 is 15 amino acids long. The CDR3 DNA reads TGTGCCAGCAGTCAGGGACAGGGGACAGAAGAGACCCAGTACTTC. Protein: CASSQGQGTEETQYF.

This clonotype has at least ten counts. The rearrangement links TRBV20-1 to TRBJ2-2; 8 bases agree with TRBD1. Germline CDR1 and CDR2: DFQATT and SNEGSKA (reference sequence). Trimming removed 1 base from V and 6 bases from J; junction bases left unmatched: 7. The CDR3 has 15 amino acids. The CDR3 protein is CSARAPGGLAGELFF. Written as DNA, the CDR3 is TGCAGTGCTAGAGCCCCAGGGGGCCTAGCCGGGGAGCTGTTTTTT.

This clonotype was found many times. This chain connects TRBV20-1 to TRBJ1-2, with D perhaps matching TRBD1 (6 bases). The CDR3 totals 15 residues. The germline gives CDR1 DFQATT, CDR2 SNEGSKA (reference sequence). V shed 0 bases and J shed 4 bases, with 15 bases lying between them. CDR3 in amino acids: CSARDFIKGGYGYTF. CDR3 sequence (DNA): TGCAGTGCTAGAGATTTCATCAAAGGGGGCTATGGCTACACCTTC.

In this sample, this clonotype turned up many times. The rearrangement joins TRBV20-1 to TRBJ2-7; 7 bases align to TRBD1. Trimming at V came to 2 bases and at J to 2 bases, leaving 6 bases not matched to a gene. Germline V gene sequence: CDR1 DFQATT, CDR2 SNEGSKA (reference sequence). CDR3 length: 14 residues. CDR3 sequence: CSARRVQGTYEQYF. In DNA form, the CDR3 reads TGCAGTGCTAGACGTGTACAGGGGACCTACGAGCAGTACTTC.

This clonotype is medium-sized within its sample. The V gene is TRBV20-1, the J gene TRBJ1-6; 9 bases are a match to TRBD1. Unmatched junction bases numbered 3, after V lost 3 bases and J lost 9 bases. The CDR3 extends over 13 amino acids. The germline CDR1 and CDR2 sequences are DFQATT and SNEGSKA (reference sequence). The CDR3 region is CSARGQGASPLHF. CDR3 bases: TGCAGTGCTAGGGGACAGGGTGCTTCACCCCTCCACTTT.

At least ten counts were recorded for this clonotype. The J gene is TRBJ2-1, the V gene TRBV5-1; 11 bases match TRBD2. The CDR3 is 15 amino acids. Germline CDR1 reads SGHRS; CDR2 reads YFSETQ. The J segment lost 4 bases and the V segment lost 4 bases, leaving 4 bases of the junction unmatched. CDR3: CASSEGLADYNEQFF. The DNA of the CDR3 is TGCGCCAGCAGCGAGGGACTAGCGGATTACAATGAGCAGTTCTTC.

The table lists this clonotype with a few counts. This sequence joins TRBV18 and TRBJ2-3; unclear D gene. Trimming took off 4 bases at V and 1 base at J, with 3 bases between the two ends. This CDR3 has 12 residues. Germline CDR1 and CDR2: KGHSH and LQKENI. The CDR3 region has the DNA TGTGCCAGCTCACTCCGCACAGATACGCAGTATTTT. Translating it yields CASSLRTDTQYF.

This clonotype was observed a handful of times. The CDR3 coding sequence is TGCGCCAGCAGCTTGGGAGGGTTCATCCACGAGCAGTACTTC. This encodes CASSLGGFIHEQYF. The chain employs TRBV5-1 and TRBJ2-7; D might be TRBD2 (5 bases). V was cut by 0 bases and J by 5 bases, with 12 bases left in between. CDR1 SGHRS and CDR2 YFSETQ come from the germline V gene. The CDR3 has 14 residues.

This clonotype was counted only a few times. The rearrangement uses TRBV4-1 and TRBJ2-2; perhaps TRBD2 as D (6 bases). This CDR3 region has 15 residues. The V and J ends lost 3 bases and 7 bases respectively, with 15 bases between them. The germline V gene encodes CDR1 MGHRA and CDR2 YSYEKL. DNA of the CDR3: TGCGCCAGCAGCCATCTCGGGAGAAGGGACGGGGAGCTGTTTTTT. Translated: CASSHLGRRDGELFF.

This clonotype appeared many times. The V call is TRBV7-3, the J call TRBJ2-2; TRBD1 matches at 9 bases. Germline CDR1 SGHTA, CDR2 FQGTGA. The CDR3 extends over 15 amino acids. Trimming at V came to 5 bases and at J to 4 bases, leaving 5 bases not matched to a gene. CDR3 nucleotides: TGTGCCAGCAGCACACAGGGGGCAGTCACCGGGGAGCTGTTTTTT. Amino acids: CASSTQGAVTGELFF.

Many counts were recorded for this clonotype. The CDR3 protein is CASSPSGPLEAFF. As DNA, the CDR3 is TGTGCCAGCAGCCCCTCCGGTCCCCTTGAAGCTTTCTTT. The V and J genes are TRBV3-1 and TRBJ1-1, with D unclear. V was shortened by 4 bases and J by 7 bases, with 13 bases between the two germline ends. The germline V gene has CDR1 LGHDT and CDR2 YNNKEL (reference sequence). The CDR3 has 13 amino acids.

There are many counts of this clonotype. The chain employs TRBV5-1 and TRBJ2-5; TRBD2 matches at 7 bases. This CDR3 is 14 amino acids long. The germline CDR1 and CDR2 sequences are SGHRS and YFSETQ. Unmatched junction bases numbered 8, after V lost 4 bases and J lost 5 bases. The CDR3 sequence is CASSPQGLKETQYF. CDR3 nucleotide sequence: TGCGCCAGCAGCCCCCAGGGACTAAAGGAGACCCAGTACTTC.

This clonotype has ten or more counts. This chain uses TRBV11-3 with TRBJ2-1; D might be TRBD1 or TRBD2, each matching 6 bases. CDR1 is SGHNT, CDR2 YENEEA, per germline. V shed 5 bases and J shed 10 bases, with 12 bases lying between them. There are 12 residues in the CDR3. Here the CDR3 DNA reads TGTGCCAGCAGCGGCAGGGGAGGCGAGCAGTTCTTC. Encoded protein: CASSGRGGEQFF.

This clonotype was seen a handful of times. The chain joins TRBV4-3 to TRBJ2-2, with 11 bases fitting TRBD2. Trimming took 4 bases from V and 1 from J; bases not matched to a gene: 11. This CDR3 has 19 residues. The germline CDR1 and CDR2 sequences are LGHNA and YSLEER. This CDR3 is CASSLTWGLAGGNTGELFF. The CDR3 DNA reads as TGCGCCAGCAGCCTGACATGGGGGCTAGCGGGAGGGAACACCGGGGAGCTGTTTTTT.

The table lists this clonotype with many counts. The V call is TRBV11-2, the J call TRBJ1-1; D perhaps matches TRBD1 (5 bases). CDR1 and CDR2 (germline): SGHAT, FQNNGV. With 5 bases removed from V and 0 bases from J, the gap between germline ends came to 22 bases. This CDR3 has 18 amino acids. CDR3 loop: CASSRLRGGMILNTEAFF. As DNA, the CDR3 is TGTGCCAGCAGCCGTTTGCGGGGGGGGATGATTTTGAACACTGAAGCTTTCTTT.

This clonotype was counted many times. This chain links TRBV5-1 with TRBJ2-1; TRBD2 might be the D (5 bases). Germline values: CDR1 SGHRS, CDR2 YFSETQ. The CDR3 is made up of 15 amino acids. Deletions cut 5 bases from V and 2 bases from J, with 14 bases between. CDR3 DNA: TGCGCCAGCAGGCCTACCCGGGGTACCTACAATGAGCAGTTCTTC. This codes for CASRPTRGTYNEQFF.

This clonotype was picked up many times. The chain couples TRBV9 to TRBJ2-1; maybe TRBD1 (5 bases). Between the trimmed V and J ends, which lost 0 bases and 5 bases, there was a span of 15 bases. Germline loops: CDR1 SGDLS, CDR2 YYNGEE. The CDR3 is 16 amino acids. The CDR3 sequence: CASSVAPQGINNEQFF. CDR3 DNA sequence: TGTGCCAGCAGCGTAGCACCCCAGGGTATCAACAATGAGCAGTTCTTC.

This clonotype was seen many times. This rearrangement joins TRBV7-2 to TRBJ2-1; 9 bases are shared with TRBD1. Germline CDR1 is SGHTA and CDR2 is FQGNSA. The V and J ends lost 3 bases and 7 bases, in that order; junction bases with no gene match: 4. The CDR3 has 14 amino acids. Written as DNA, the CDR3 is TGTGCCAGCAGCTTCGGACAGGGGCAAAATGAGCAGTTCTTC. Its protein is CASSFGQGQNEQFF.

This clonotype was seen ten or more times. The chain has TRBV5-1 and TRBJ2-3, with 7 nucleotides matching TRBD1. This CDR3 is 16 amino acids long. CDR1 and CDR2 (germline): SGHRS, YFSETQ. With 4 bases clipped from V and 0 bases from J, the junction kept 8 bases outside the gene matches. The CDR3: CASSQTGHTSTDTQYF. The CDR3 coding sequence is TGCGCCAGCAGCCAGACAGGGCACACGAGCACAGATACGCAGTATTTT.

This clonotype was recorded at least ten times. The rearrangement uses TRBV20-1 and TRBJ2-2; perhaps TRBD2 as D (5 bases). V lost 5 bases to trimming and J lost 2 bases, with 12 bases between them. Germline assignment: CDR1 DFQATT and CDR2 SNEGSKA (reference sequence). This CDR3 region has 14 residues. The CDR3 region has the DNA TGCAGTGCTCCCCGGGGTGGCAACACCGGGGAGCTGTTTTTT. Translation gives CSAPRGGNTGELFF.